This passage covers 7 T cell receptor beta chains from one sample sequenced in a study of blood T cell repertoires in COVID-19. Using immunoSEQ multiplex PCR, the repertoire was profiled, and TCRdb retains in-frame clones only, with some absent. The repertoire holds around 250,000 clones, with 70% to 90% as singletons. The specimen was PBMCs or T cells enriched from blood (not recorded which). The receptors here all came from a woman aged 45-60 years who had recovered from COVID-19.

V and J are TRBV28 and TRBJ1-6; D may be TRBD1 (6 bases). The CDR3 is 14 residues long. The V end lost 7 bases, the J end lost 8 bases, and 15 bases lay between the germline ends. The V gene's germline CDR1 is MDHEN and CDR2 SYDVKM. The CDR3 DNA is TGTGCCAGCAACCGAGGGGGTGTCGATTCACCCCTCCACTTT. Amino acid sequence: CASNRGGVDSPLHF.

The chain uses TRBV28 and TRBJ1-2, with TRBD1 identical over 9 bases. CDR1 is MDHEN and CDR2 is SYDVKM in the germline V gene. This CDR3 comprises 16 residues. J lost 5 bases, V lost 5 bases, and 12 bases had no gene match. The DNA of the CDR3 is TGTGCCAGCAGTACACCTTGGACAGGGGAGAGTTATGGCTACACCTTC. This sequence encodes CASSTPWTGESYGYTF.

This chain joins TRBV28 and TRBJ1-2, with TRBD1 identical over 7 bases. V shed 11 bases and J 5 bases; nucleotides not matched to a gene: 14. Germline V gene sequence: CDR1 MDHEN, CDR2 SYDVKM. The CDR3 length is 14 residues. The CDR3 bases are TGTGCCGCTCAGGGGGGCCCCATAGGATATGGCTACACCTTC. Translated, it gives CAAQGGPIGYGYTF.

The V call is TRBV29-1, the J call TRBJ2-7, with D possibly being TRBD2 (6 bases). In germline, CDR1 is SQVTM, CDR2 ANQGSEA. This CDR3 is built from 13 residues. V was trimmed by 6 bases and J by 4 bases, leaving 16 bases between them. In nucleotides, the CDR3 is TGCAGCGTGCAAGGGAGGTACGGGTACGAGCAGTACTTC. Translated, it gives CSVQGRYGYEQYF.

This clone showed up just a few times. The V gene is TRBV3-1 (or the pseudogene TRBV3-2), the J gene TRBJ2-3, with 7 bases aligning to TRBD2. This CDR3 region has 15 residues. CDR1 is LGHDT, CDR2 YNNKEL, per germline (reference sequence). Trimming removed 3 bases from V and 9 bases from J; junction bases left unmatched: 12. The CDR3 bases are TGTGCCAGCAGCCAGGCCCGGACTAGGACTAACACGCAGTATTTT. Its translation: CASSQARTRTNTQYF.

This clone was observed a few times. J is TRBJ1-2 and V is TRBV27; TRBD1 agrees at 7 bases. This CDR3 contains 16 residues. V dropped 5 bases and J dropped 1; count of bases not matched to a gene: 10. Looked up from germline, CDR1 is MNHEY and CDR2 is SMNVEV (reference sequence). CDR3 DNA sequence: TGTGCCAGCAGTCCCAGAATCGGACAGGTTAACTATGGCTACACCTTC. Translation gives CASSPRIGQVNYGYTF.

The chain carries TRBV24-1 and TRBJ2-1, with 13 bases that match TRBD2. The germline CDR1 and CDR2 sequences are KGHDR and SFDVKD. The CDR3 totals 16 residues. Trimming at V came to 7 bases and at J to 5 bases, leaving 7 bases not matched to a gene. CDR3 in amino acids: CATRGPGLAGNNEQFF. The CDR3 nucleotides are TGTGCCACCAGAGGTCCGGGACTAGCGGGGAACAATGAGCAGTTCTTC.